This T cell receptor beta chain was profiled in a study of response to subunit inactivated influenza vaccine. General study findings and limits: Few new T cells, the authors suggested, are recruited by each seasonal influenza vaccination.

V lost 8 bases and J 7 bases, leaving 18 bases between the germline ends. The CDR3 length is 14 residues. Germline CDR1 is SNHLY and CDR2 is FYNNEI. This clonotype has a handful of counts. Antigen: not known. TCRdb processed the RT-PCR reads anew with MiXCR; each CDR3 protein has one entry. Of hundreds of thousands of distinct CDR3 sequences listed, less than 20% are singletons. The source of this sequence is a man aged 50 to 59 who received an inactivated influenza vaccine. The material was PBMCs from blood, obtained around 5 days after vaccination. The V call is TRBV2, the J call TRBJ1-5; no reliable D call. CDR3 bases: TGTGCCAGCGCACTGCAGTCCGGGAACCAGCCCCAGCATTTT. Translating it yields CASALQSGNQPQHF.